This T cell receptor beta chain was obtained from a study of OX40 agonist ivuxolimab in advanced cancers. Germline assignment: CDR1 SGDLS and CDR2 YYNGEE. The V end lost 1 base, the J end lost 7 bases, and 5 bases lay between the germline ends. This CDR3 has 12 residues. No patient had autoimmune disease or received systemic immunosuppression. TCRdb keeps only in-frame clones here, not all; method: immunoSEQ multiplex PCR. The repertoire holds more than 45,000 clones, approximately 91% seen once, with about 3.8% in the top ten. Study-wide points: Expanded clones were, on average, more numerous among CD8+ T cells than CD4+. Low levels of normalized T-cell clonal expansion also appeared in some nonresponders.

With respect to this clone: The antigen is not known.

The sequence was obtained from an adult with an advanced solid tumor such as melanoma, head and neck, liver or kidney cancer. The chain is built from TRBV9 and TRBJ2-2, with D perhaps TRBD2 (5 bases). The sequencing used CD4+ or CD8+ T cells sorted from blood, collected in a trial of the OX40 agonist ivuxolimab. The CDR3 DNA reads TGTGCCAGCAGCGTACGGGGCGGGGAGCTGTTTTTT. This sequence encodes CASSVRGGELFF.